The 21 T cell receptor beta chains in this list originate from one sample, sequenced in a study of blood T cell repertoires in COVID-19. Here immunoSEQ multiplex PCR was the method, and the copy in TCRdb shows in-frame clones only, minus some. The data show around 150,000 clones, about 93% seen once. Material: peripheral blood. These TCRs come from a woman aged 50 to 65 with acute or convalescent COVID-19.

This clone occurred once. The chain carries TRBV10-2 and TRBJ2-5; TRBD2 matches at 13 bases. V trimming: 6 bases; J trimming: 0 bases; junction bases outside the gene matches: 4. The CDR3 is 16 amino acids. Looked up from germline, CDR1 is WSHSY and CDR2 is SAAADI. The CDR3 loop is CASRMTSGGYQETQYF. The CDR3 region has the DNA TGCGCCAGCAGGATGACTAGCGGGGGGTACCAAGAGACCCAGTACTTC.

The J gene is TRBJ1-3, the V gene TRBV20-1; weak D call: TRBD1 (5 bases). V was shortened by 3 bases and J by 2 bases, with 11 bases between the two germline ends. Germline-derived CDR1 and CDR2 are DFQATT and SNEGSKA (reference sequence). The CDR3 has 14 residues. CDR3 nucleotide sequence: TGCAGTGCTAGTCAGGGCTTTGCTGGAAACACCATATATTTT. Translating gives CSASQGFAGNTIYF.

This rearrangement joins TRBV3-1 (or the pseudogene TRBV3-2) to TRBJ1-6; D uncertain. This CDR3 has 13 residues. In germline, CDR1 is LGHDT, CDR2 YNNKEL (reference sequence). V was clipped by 8 bases and J by 5 bases, with 10 bases between them. The CDR3 spells CASRGLHNSPLHF. CDR3 in DNA: TGTGCCAGCCGAGGTTTACATAATTCACCCCTCCACTTT.

A single count supports this clone. The rearrangement uses TRBV7-3 and TRBJ2-2, with 9 bases that match TRBD1. The CDR3 covers 18 residues. V lost 0 bases, J lost 1 base, and 6 bases stayed unmatched. Germline lookup yields CDR1 SGHTA and CDR2 FQGTGA. CDR3 sequence (DNA): TGTGCCAGCAGCTTAACCGTCTGGGACAGGGTGAACACCGGGGAGCTGTTTTTT. Translated: CASSLTVWDRVNTGELFF.

CDR3: CASSQTGGEQYF. The CDR3 bases are TGTGCCAGCAGCCAAACAGGGGGCGAGCAGTACTTC. The rearrangement uses TRBV7-3 and TRBJ2-7; 8 bases are shared with TRBD1. V lost 5 bases, J lost 6 bases, and 3 bases stayed unmatched. CDR1 is SGHTA and CDR2 is FQGTGA in the germline V gene. This CDR3 is built from 12 residues.

The chain joins TRBV7-9 to TRBJ1-2; D is ambiguous. The CDR3 sequence is 12 residues long. The ends were cut back, 2 bases at V and 4 bases at J, with 5 bases in the middle. Germline V gene lookup returns CDR1 SEHNR and CDR2 FQNEAQ (reference sequence). The CDR3 DNA sequence: TGTGCCAGCAGCTTAAACTTCTATGGCTACACCTTC. Protein: CASSLNFYGYTF.

The chain recombines TRBV28 with TRBJ2-2; possibly TRBD1 for D (6 bases). Per the germline V gene, CDR1 is MDHEN and CDR2 is SYDVKM. V was trimmed by 10 bases and J by 5 bases, leaving 11 bases between them. CDR3 length equals 12 residues. CDR3 sequence: CATITGTGELFF. The CDR3 nucleotides read TGTGCCACGATCACAGGGACCGGGGAGCTGTTTTTT.

The J gene is TRBJ2-1, the V gene TRBV7-6, with D perhaps matching TRBD1 (6 bases). CDR1 is SGHVS, CDR2 FNYEAQ, per germline. The V gene lost 5 bases and the J gene lost 9 bases, with 11 bases spanning the gap. The CDR3 has 12 amino acids. The CDR3 DNA is TGTGCCAGCAGCAACCTAGGGGGTGAGCAGTTCTTC. Encoded protein: CASSNLGGEQFF.

This chain links TRBV30 with TRBJ1-5; 8 positions match TRBD1. Per the germline V gene, CDR1 is GTSNPN and CDR2 is SVGIG (reference sequence). With V trimmed by 2 bases and J by 0 bases, 3 bases remained unmatched. This CDR3 spans 15 amino acids. CDR3 in DNA: TGTGCCTGGAGTCGGACAGGGCCTAGCAATCAGCCCCAGCATTTT. Protein sequence: CAWSRTGPSNQPQHF.

The rearrangement uses TRBV7-2 and TRBJ2-1, with D perhaps TRBD2 (5 bases). The CDR3 spans 14 residues. CDR1 and CDR2 from the germline V gene are SGHTA and FQGNSA. Trimming took 6 bases from V and 8 from J, leaving 17 bases between them. The CDR3, as DNA: TGTGCCAGCAGGGTCAAGCGGAACAGCGATGAGCAGTTCTTC. Protein product: CASRVKRNSDEQFF.

The chain combines TRBV25-1 with TRBJ2-2; D call uncertain. V was clipped by 9 bases and J by 0 bases, with 8 bases between them. CDR3 length: 13 residues. Germline CDR1 is MGHDK and CDR2 is SYGVNS. The CDR3 loop reads CASSETNTGELFF. The CDR3 nucleotides are TGTGCCAGTTCTGAGACGAACACCGGGGAGCTGTTTTTT.

The V call is TRBV9, the J call TRBJ1-3, with a tentative D call TRBD1 (5 bases). The CDR3 is 17 residues long. Germline lookup yields CDR1 SGDLS and CDR2 YYNGEE. V gave up 0 bases and J gave up 0 bases, with 13 bases separating them. The CDR3 DNA is TGTGCCAGCAGCGTAGATAAAGGGGCAAGCTCTGGAAACACCATATATTTT. This translates into CASSVDKGASSGNTIYF.

The rearrangement uses TRBV28 and TRBJ1-6; unclear D gene. Trimming removed 6 bases from V and 5 bases from J, with 11 bases in between. Per the germline V gene, CDR1 is MDHEN and CDR2 is SYDVKM. The CDR3 runs 14 residues. The CDR3 coding sequence is TGTGCCAGCAGGCCTACAGATAATAATTCACCCCTCCACTTT. Residues: CASRPTDNNSPLHF.

The chain recombines TRBV27 with TRBJ2-2; 12 nucleotides align to TRBD2. Germline V gene sequence: CDR1 MNHEY, CDR2 SMNVEV (reference sequence). V lost 7 bases, J lost 4 bases, and 7 bases stayed unmatched. The CDR3 totals 16 residues. CDR3 DNA: TGTGCCAGCACTCTAGCGGGAGGGCCTTTCACCGGGGAGCTGTTTTTT. The encoded protein is CASTLAGGPFTGELFF.

The chain employs TRBV7-9 and TRBJ2-7; no clear D. The CDR3 totals 12 residues. V lost 5 bases to trimming and J lost 4 bases, with 9 bases between them. Per the germline V gene, CDR1 is SEHNR and CDR2 is FQNEAQ (reference sequence). CDR3 coding DNA: TGTGCCAGCAGCCCTCAGGATTACGAGCAGTACTTC. Translated, it gives CASSPQDYEQYF.

This clone was observed once. CDR3 amino acids: CASSQDEQPEAFF. The DNA of the CDR3 is TGTGCCAGCAGCCAAGATGAACAGCCTGAAGCTTTCTTT. J is TRBJ1-1 and V is TRBV4-2; the D is unclear. Germline V gives CDR1 LGHNA, CDR2 YNFKEQ. CDR3 length: 13 amino acids. V gave up 0 bases and J gave up 6 bases, with 8 bases separating them.

This clone appeared once. The V gene is TRBV4-1, the J gene TRBJ2-7, with TRBD1 as a possible D gene (7 bases). The V and J ends lost 5 bases and 3 bases respectively, with 14 bases between them. Per germline, CDR1 MGHRA and CDR2 YSYEKL. CDR3 length equals 14 residues. CDR3 loop: CASSKGGQSYEQYF. Here the CDR3 DNA reads TGCGCCAGCAGCAAGGGGGGACAGAGCTACGAGCAGTACTTC.

CDR3 sequence (DNA): TGTGCCAGCCAAGGGGCAGATAATCAGCCCCAGCATTTT. Translation: CASQGADNQPQHF. This chain connects TRBV2 to TRBJ1-5; possibly TRBD1 for D (5 bases). The germline CDR1 and CDR2 sequences are SNHLY and FYNNEI. Deletions cut 8 bases from V and 4 bases from J, with 12 bases between. This CDR3 has 13 amino acids.

The rearrangement uses TRBV5-5 and TRBJ2-3; TRBD2 aligns across 9 bases. Losses at the gene ends were 2 bases for V and 4 bases for J; bases not matched to a gene: 8. Germline V gene lookup returns CDR1 SGHKS and CDR2 YYEKEE (reference sequence). CDR3 size: 16 residues. The CDR3 coding sequence is TGTGCCAGCAGCTTTAGGGGTAGCGGGGGTCCAGATACGCAGTATTTT. Protein: CASSFRGSGGPDTQYF.

This clone was observed a single time. The chain recombines TRBV9 with TRBJ2-1, with D maybe TRBD1 (5 bases). Germline CDR1 SGDLS, CDR2 YYNGEE. CDR3 length equals 14 residues. V shed 3 bases and J shed 6 bases, with 13 bases lying between them. In DNA, the CDR3 is TGTGCCAGCAGCGGGATTACAGACAGCAATGAGCAGTTCTTC. It encodes CASSGITDSNEQFF.

The rearrangement uses TRBV9 and TRBJ1-1; D may be TRBD1 (5 bases). The germline V gene encodes CDR1 SGDLS and CDR2 YYNGEE. The V and J ends lost 3 bases and 5 bases respectively, with 11 bases between them. The CDR3 is 13 residues long. This chain's CDR3 is CASSALGGTEAFF. For the CDR3, the DNA is TGTGCCAGCAGCGCCCTTGGGGGGACTGAAGCTTTCTTT.